Listed below are T cell receptor beta chains from one sample, sequenced in a study of T cells in Graves' hyperthyroidism and ophthalmopathy. In TCRdb, the multiplex PCR reads were re-called with MiXCR into one record per CDR3 protein. The repertoire has fewer than 750,000 distinct CDR3 sequences, about half of them found once; the top ten carry around 8%. Material: peripheral blood or thyroid tissue (not recorded which). The receptors come from a woman between 18 and 29 years old with Graves' hyperthyroidism. Both conserved end residues are part of each CDR3. D genes are given only for firm matches. A clone size is listed for some rows: how often the clone was seen (once, few, many), or a class if it is expanded.

TRBV11-3,TRBD1,TRBJ1-2,many,TGTGCCAGCAGCCCAGGGGGCCGGGATGGCTACACCTTC,CASSPGGRDGYTF
TRBV10-3,-,TRBJ2-2,few,TGTGCCACCCAAACCTCAGACCGTGCGAACACCGGGGAGCTGTTTTTT,CATQTSDRANTGELFF
TRBV12-5,-,TRBJ2-5,many,TGTGCTAGTGGTTTGTGGACAGATCAAGAGACCCAGTACTTC,CASGLWTDQETQYF
TRBV12-3/TRBV12-4,TRBD1,TRBJ1-2,many,TGTGCCAGCAGTTCGGACAGGGGGCGCGATGGCTACACCTTC,CASSSDRGRDGYTF
TRBV7-2,-,TRBJ2-5,-,TGTGCCAGCAGGGGACCGTACTTC,CASRGPYF
TRBV4-1,TRBD2,TRBJ2-5,many,TGCGCCAGCAGCCAGATAGCGGGATGGGAGACCCAGTACTTC,CASSQIAGWETQYF
TRBV5-4,-,TRBJ1-2,few,TGTGCCAGCAGCTTGAACGGGGGCTCTGGCTACACCTTC,CASSLNGGSGYTF
TRBV18,TRBD1,TRBJ2-7,few,TGTGCCAGCTCACCCTACGGGACAGACTACGAGCAGTACTTC,CASSPYGTDYEQYF
TRBV4-3,TRBD1,TRBJ2-2,many,TGCGCCAGCAGCCAAGGGACAGGGGTCGTTGGCGGGGAGCTGTTTTTT,CASSQGTGVVGGELFF
TRBV18,-,TRBJ1-6,few,TGTGCCAGCTCACCACGTCGGGGTTCCTATAATTCACCCCTCCACTTT,CASSPRRGSYNSPLHF
TRBV6-2/TRBV6-3,TRBD1,TRBJ1-1,-,TGTGCCAGCAGTTATGATCTGGCAGGGGGGACTGAAGCTTTCTTT,CASSYDLAGGTEAFF
TRBV10-1,-,TRBJ1-1,many,TGCGCCACCCCACACGGGGGAACTGAAGCTTTCTTT,CATPHGGTEAFF
TRBV19,TRBD1,TRBJ1-2,few,TGTGCCAGTAGGCCGGGACAGGGGGCCCCCTATGGCTACACCTTC,CASRPGQGAPYGYTF
TRBV7-2,-,TRBJ2-7,many,TGTGCCAGCAGCCCGTCAGGTAGTTCCTACGAGCAGTACTTC,CASSPSGSSYEQYF
TRBV19,TRBD1,TRBJ2-2,-,TGTGCCAGTAGTAGTGACAGGGAGAACACCGGGGAGCTGTCTTGG,CASSSDRENTGELSW
TRBV29-1,TRBD1,TRBJ1-4,-,TGCAGCGTGGATGCCGCAAGGGGGCGGAATGAAAAACTGTTTTTT,CSVDAARGRNEKLFF
TRBV19,-,TRBJ1-1,once,TGTGCCAGTAGTATTCGGGGGGGCTTCACTGAAGCTTTCTTT,CASSIRGGFTEAFF
TRBV12-3/TRBV12-4,-,TRBJ1-3,many,TGTGCCAGCAGTTTGAAAGGTACAGGGTTTGCAGGAAACACCATATATTTT,CASSLKGTGFAGNTIYF
TRBV20-1,TRBD1,TRBJ1-1,many,TGCAGTGCGCCGGGACAGGGGTATTACATGAACACTGAAGCTTTCTTT,CSAPGQGYYMNTEAFF
TRBV5-8,-,TRBJ2-5,-,TGTGCCAGCAGCTTGGGGACCAAAAGGGCCTCCCAAGAGACCCAGTACTTC,CASSLGTKRASQETQYF
TRBV7-6,-,TRBJ2-7,many,TGTGCCAGCAGCTCCCGGCGAAGTTCCTACGAGCAGTACTTC,CASSSRRSSYEQYF
TRBV7-9,-,TRBJ2-7,many,TGTGCCAGCAGCTTAGCTCCCCCCTCCGAGCAGTACTTC,CASSLAPPSEQYF
TRBV11-2,TRBD2,TRBJ2-7,few,TGTGCCAGCAGCTTAGCTAGCGGGAAGAGCTACGAGCAGTACTTC,CASSLASGKSYEQYF
TRBV7-2,TRBD2,TRBJ2-3,-,TGTGCCAGCAGCTTAGCCGAGGGACTAGCGGGAGATACGCAGTATTTT,CASSLAEGLAGDTQYF
TRBV15,-,TRBJ1-2,many,TGTGCCACCAGCAGAGATTGGGGGTTAGCAAGCTACACCTTC,CATSRDWGLASYTF
TRBV29-1,-,TRBJ2-5,-,TGCAGCGTTGAAGATCGGGGCGCAGAGACCCAGTACTTC,CSVEDRGAETQYF
TRBV10-3,-,TRBJ1-6,many,TGTGCCATCAGCAACGGACAGCCTAATTCACCCCTCCACTTT,CAISNGQPNSPLHF
TRBV3-1,-,TRBJ2-5,many,TGTGCCAGCAGCCAAGATGGGAGGTGGGGTGAGACCCAGTACTTC,CASSQDGRWGETQYF
TRBV6-1,-,TRBJ1-4,-,TGTGCCAGCGAAGCCTGGGGTGAAAAACTGTTTTTT,CASEAWGEKLFF
TRBV7-8,TRBD2,TRBJ2-2,few,TGTGCCAGCAGTTATTCGCTAGCGGGAGTTACCGGGGAGCTGTTTTTT,CASSYSLAGVTGELFF
TRBV18,-,TRBJ2-2,many,TGTGCCAGCAGCCCCTCGAACACCGGGGAGCTGTTTTTT,CASSPSNTGELFF
TRBV7-9,-,TRBJ2-1,few,TGTGCCAGCAGCCCGGAGTTAGCGGCCTACAATGAGCAGTTCTTC,CASSPELAAYNEQFF
TRBV13,TRBD1,TRBJ2-5,-,TGTGCCAGCAGTCTCAACGGACAGGATCAGTACTTC,CASSLNGQDQYF
TRBV5-4,TRBD1,TRBJ2-2,-,TGTGCCAGCAGCTTGGGGACAGGGCACACCGGGGAGCTGTTTTTT,CASSLGTGHTGELFF
TRBV24-1,-,TRBJ1-4,many,TGTGCCGCCGGGACACTTGATAAGGAAAAACTGTTTTTT,CAAGTLDKEKLFF
TRBV15,-,TRBJ1-1,-,TGTGCCACCAGCAGGGCCGAGAACACTGAAGCTTTCTTT,CATSRAENTEAFF
TRBV7-2,TRBD2,TRBJ2-5,few,TGTGCCAGCAGCAGAGGGACTAGCGGGAGTGTCTTAGAGACCCAGTACTTC,CASSRGTSGSVLETQYF
TRBV11-2,TRBD2,TRBJ2-7,-,TGTGCCAGCAGCACCCTGGATTTGGGACTAGCGACCCGCTCCTACGAGCAGTACTTC,CASSTLDLGLATRSYEQYF
TRBV5-1,-,TRBJ1-1,many,TGCGCCAGCAGCTTGAGCCCAGACTTTGAAGCTTTCTTT,CASSLSPDFEAFF
TRBV12-3/TRBV12-4,TRBD1,TRBJ2-5,many,TGTGCCAGCAGTTCCCGAAGTTCGATGGGACAGCCAACCCAAGAGACCCAGTACTTC,CASSSRSSMGQPTQETQYF
TRBV7-9,TRBD1,TRBJ1-1,many,TGTGCCAGCAGCTTAACCGGGACAGGGGACACTGAAGCTTTCTTT,CASSLTGTGDTEAFF
TRBV3-1,-,TRBJ2-5,many,TGTGCCAGCAGCCAAGTGGGAGGGACCCAGTACTTC,CASSQVGGTQYF
TRBV24-1,-,TRBJ1-2,-,TGTGCCACCAGTGATTTCGACATATCGGGACTCTATGGCTACACCTTC,CATSDFDISGLYGYTF
TRBV20-1,-,TRBJ2-2,once,TGCAGTGCTAGAGTCGGGACGGGTACAGGGGAGCTGTTTTTT,CSARVGTGTGELFF
TRBV29-1,-,TRBJ1-2,many,TGCAGCGTTGAGGAGCCCAGCTATGGCTACACCTTC,CSVEEPSYGYTF
TRBV6-6,TRBD2,TRBJ2-5,many,TGTGCCAGCAGTTACTCGACCCCGCTAGCGGGAGGGTGGAGAGAGACCCAGTACTTC,CASSYSTPLAGGWRETQYF
TRBV2,-,TRBJ2-5,-,TGTGCCAGCAGACTAGGAGGACCAGGGCGGGAGACCCAGTACTTC,CASRLGGPGRETQYF
TRBV4-3,TRBD1,TRBJ2-6,few,TGCGCCAGCAGCCAAGAGGCGGGGGACAGGGTGGCTTCTGGGGCCAACGTCCTGACTTTC,CASSQEAGDRVASGANVLTF
TRBV5-1,-,TRBJ2-7,many,TGCGCCAGCAGCCCGGACGCGGGTACCGAGCAGTACTTC,CASSPDAGTEQYF
TRBV5-1,TRBD2,TRBJ2-2,-,TGCGCCGGCAGCTTGAGTAGCGGGAGGTCCGGGGAGCTGTTTTTT,CAGSLSSGRSGELFF
TRBV10-3,-,TRBJ1-4,many,TGTGCCATCAAGGAGGCCGCCAATGAAAAACTGTTTTTT,CAIKEAANEKLFF
TRBV20-1,-,TRBJ2-2,few,TGCAGTGCCAGGAGGTTACAGGGCCCCGCGAACACCGGGGAGCTGTTTTTT,CSARRLQGPANTGELFF
TRBV27,-,TRBJ2-2,few,TGTGCCAGCAGTGCCGTGTCTGGGGAGCTGTTTTTT,CASSAVSGELFF
TRBV7-2,-,TRBJ2-2,-,TGTGCCAGCAGCATACCAGAAGCCGGGTCCTACAATGAGCAGTTTTTT,CASSIPEAGSYNEQFF
TRBV7-9,TRBD2,TRBJ2-1,-,TGTGCCAGCAACCCTCCAGGGGCTAGCGGGAGGGATGAGCAGTTCTTC,CASNPPGASGRDEQFF
TRBV7-8,TRBD1,TRBJ2-5,-,TGTGCCAGCAGCGTGACAGGGGCAGTACAAGAGACCCAGTACTTC,CASSVTGAVQETQYF
TRBV2,-,TRBJ1-2,-,TGTGCCAGCAGGGACTCAGCGGGAGGCTACACCTTC,CASRDSAGGYTF
TRBV29-1,TRBD1,TRBJ1-5,-,TGCAGCGTCGGCCCCAGGGGGCAGCCCCAGCATTTT,CSVGPRGQPQHF
TRBV7-8,TRBD2,TRBJ2-2,-,TGTGCCAGCAGCTTAGGGGGTAGCGGGAGTGGTACCGGGGAGCTGTTTTTT,CASSLGGSGSGTGELFF
TRBV27,-,TRBJ2-7,many,TGTGCCAGCAATGACTCCTACGAGCAGTACTTC,CASNDSYEQYF